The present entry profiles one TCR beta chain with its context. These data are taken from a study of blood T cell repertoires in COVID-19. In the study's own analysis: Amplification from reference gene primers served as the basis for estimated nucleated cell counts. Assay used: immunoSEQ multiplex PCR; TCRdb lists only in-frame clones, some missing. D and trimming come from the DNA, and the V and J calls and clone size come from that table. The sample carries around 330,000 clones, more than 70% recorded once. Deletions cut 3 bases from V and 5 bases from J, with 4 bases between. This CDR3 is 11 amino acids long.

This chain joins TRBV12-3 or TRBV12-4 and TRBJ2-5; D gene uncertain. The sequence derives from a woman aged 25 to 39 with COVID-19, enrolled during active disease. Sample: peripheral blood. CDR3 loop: CASSLEETQYF. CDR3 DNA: TGTGCCAGCAGTTTGGAGGAGACCCAGTACTTC.